Presented here are 28 T cell receptor beta chains from one specimen sequenced in a study of blood T cell repertoires in COVID-19. Libraries were prepared by immunoSEQ multiplex PCR; TCRdb keeps only in-frame clonotypes and omits some of them. The top ten hold about 12% of the sample, which has 50,000 to 60,000 clones, almost 85% seen once. The sample comprised peripheral blood. These receptors came from a human donor in a cohort sampled during active COVID-19.

CDR3 in amino acids: CASNQGSPRYNEQFF. The DNA for the CDR3 is TGCGCCAGCAATCAGGGAAGCCCAAGATACAATGAGCAGTTCTTC. The chain combines TRBV5-1 with TRBJ2-1; maybe TRBD1 (5 bases). V was shortened by 6 bases and J by 4 bases, with 17 bases between the two germline ends. This CDR3 contains 15 residues. Germline loops: CDR1 SGHRS, CDR2 YFSETQ. Full variable domain (missing parts from reference TRBV5-1 and TRBJ2-1): KAGVTQTPRYLIKTRGQQVTLSCSPISGHRSVSWYQQTPGQGLQFLFEYFSETQRNKGNFPGRFSGRQFSNSRSEMNVSTLELGDSALYLCASNQGSPRYNEQFFGPGTRLTVL.

V gene TRBV15 combines with J gene TRBJ2-2; possible D gene TRBD2, 6 bases. This CDR3 region has 16 residues. V lost 0 bases, J lost 5 bases, and 13 bases lay in between. Germline assignment: CDR1 LNHNV and CDR2 YYDKDF (reference sequence). Here the CDR3 DNA reads TGTGCCACCAGCAGAGACCCCACGAGCGGGACCGGGGAGCTGTTTTTT. It encodes CATSRDPTSGTGELFF.

The J gene is TRBJ2-5, the V gene TRBV4-2, with TRBD1 matching 7 bases. The V gene end was trimmed by 4 bases and the J gene end by 1 base; junction bases not matched to a gene: 3. The CDR3 contains 14 residues. The V gene's germline CDR1 is LGHNA and CDR2 YNFKEQ. This chain's CDR3 is CASSRWDSQETQYF. In nucleotides, the CDR3 is TGTGCCAGCAGCCGATGGGACAGCCAAGAGACCCAGTACTTC.

This chain joins TRBV11-2 and TRBJ1-1, with 7 bases fitting TRBD1. The CDR3 runs to 16 residues. With 2 bases clipped from V and 0 bases from J, the junction kept 6 bases outside the gene matches. CDR1 SGHAT and CDR2 FQNNGV come from the germline V gene. The DNA for the CDR3 is TGTGCCAGCAGCTTATCAGGGGGTGGAGTGAACACTGAAGCTTTCTTT. This encodes CASSLSGGGVNTEAFF.

The chain carries TRBV14 and TRBJ1-5, with 9 bases lining up with TRBD1. Germline V CDR1 and CDR2: SGHDN, FVKESK. This CDR3 contains 18 residues. Trimming cost V 6 bases and J 4 bases; bases outside gene matches: 16. The CDR3 protein is CASSPTGGGRRRNQPQHF. The CDR3 DNA reads TGTGCCAGCAGTCCCACAGGGGGCGGGCGACGGCGGAATCAGCCCCAGCATTTT.

The V gene is TRBV3-1 (or the pseudogene TRBV3-2), the J gene TRBJ1-2, with a possible D match to TRBD1 (5 bases). The CDR3 is made up of 14 amino acids. Per the germline V gene, CDR1 is LGHDT and CDR2 is YNNKEL (reference sequence). V dropped 2 bases and J dropped 6 bases, with 13 bases sitting between them. The CDR3 DNA reads TGTGCCAGCAGCCAAACTCCCAGGACACATGGCTACACCTTC. Translated, it gives CASSQTPRTHGYTF.

This chain uses TRBV3-1 (or the pseudogene TRBV3-2) with TRBJ2-5; D possibly corresponds to TRBD2 (5 bases). Germline-derived CDR1 and CDR2 are LGHDT and YNNKEL (reference sequence). The CDR3 loop spans 15 amino acids. V gave up 0 bases and J gave up 4 bases, with 12 bases separating them. This CDR3 is CASSQDEGFIETQYF. For the CDR3, the DNA is TGTGCCAGCAGCCAAGATGAGGGCTTCATAGAGACCCAGTACTTC.

This sequence joins TRBV20-1 and TRBJ1-1; possible D gene TRBD1, 6 bases. The CDR3 spans 15 residues. Germline V gene sequence: CDR1 DFQATT, CDR2 SNEGSKA (reference sequence). The V end was cut by 3 bases, the J end by 4 bases, with 18 bases between. This CDR3 reads CSASRQGLLITEAFF. The CDR3 coding sequence is TGCAGTGCTAGTAGGCAGGGGTTGTTGATCACTGAAGCTTTCTTT.

V and J are TRBV19 and TRBJ2-6, with a weak D call TRBD1 (5 bases). The V end lost 4 bases, the J end lost 4 bases, and 17 bases lay between the germline ends. CDR1 is LNHDA, CDR2 SQIVND, per germline (reference sequence). The CDR3 consists of 17 residues. The CDR3 reads CASSSSARVAGANVLTF. DNA of the CDR3: TGTGCCAGTAGTAGCTCCGCCAGGGTCGCAGGGGCCAACGTCCTGACTTTC.

V usage is TRBV7-9 and J usage is TRBJ2-1; 11 bases agree with TRBD2. The V gene end was trimmed by 1 base and the J gene end by 7 bases; junction bases not matched to a gene: 12. This CDR3 is built from 18 residues. CDR1 is SEHNR, CDR2 FQNEAQ, per germline (reference sequence). The DNA for the CDR3 is TGTGCCAGCAGCTTAGGGGGGCTAGCGGGAGGACGATTAAATGAGCAGTTCTTC. Its protein product is CASSLGGLAGGRLNEQFF.

J is TRBJ2-2 and V is TRBV10-1, with TRBD2 matching over 7 bases. Germline assignment: CDR1 WNHNN and CDR2 SYGVQD (reference sequence). This CDR3 is 13 amino acids long. V was clipped by 5 bases and J by 6 bases; unmatched bases: 3. CDR3 DNA: TGCGCCAGCAGTCCGGGACTATCCGGGGAGCTGTTTTTT. It encodes CASSPGLSGELFF.

V usage is TRBV24-1 and J usage is TRBJ2-2; TRBD2 aligns across 10 bases. The CDR3 length is 17 residues. After removal of 5 bases from V and 1 base from J, the junction contained 6 bases not matched to a gene. Germline V gene sequence: CDR1 KGHDR, CDR2 SFDVKD. CDR3 protein: CATSGRAGGVNTGELFF. DNA for the CDR3: TGTGCCACCAGTGGGAGAGCGGGAGGGGTGAACACCGGGGAGCTGTTTTTT.

The count of this clone is one. The V call is TRBV6-5, the J call TRBJ2-1, with 11 bases lining up with TRBD2. Losses at the gene ends were 0 bases for V and 4 bases for J; bases not matched to a gene: 2. This CDR3 comprises 16 residues. CDR1 and CDR2 from the germline V gene are MNHEY and SVGAGI. The chain's CDR3 is CASSYSPSGGYNEQFF. The CDR3 DNA reads as TGTGCCAGCAGTTACTCACCTAGCGGGGGGTACAATGAGCAGTTCTTC.

The chain carries TRBV6-2 or TRBV6-3 and TRBJ2-1; possibly TRBD1 for D (5 bases). The CDR3 extends over 15 amino acids. CDR1 and CDR2 (germline): MNHEY, SVGEGT. Trimming removed 2 bases from V and 4 bases from J, with 12 bases in between. DNA of the CDR3: TGTGCCAGCAGTTACCAGGGCGCAGGTTACAATGAGCAGTTCTTC. Translating it yields CASSYQGAGYNEQFF.

The chain carries TRBV7-8 and TRBJ2-1, with 14 nucleotides matching TRBD2. With 1 base clipped from V and 4 bases from J, the junction kept 0 bases outside the gene matches. This CDR3 is 16 amino acids long. CDR1 SGHVS and CDR2 FQNEAQ come from the germline V gene. CDR3: CASSLGLAGGYNEQFF. The DNA of the CDR3 is TGTGCCAGCAGCTTAGGACTAGCGGGAGGGTACAATGAGCAGTTCTTC.

This clone came up once. The CDR3 loop reads CASSLGDSRLALHF. CDR3 DNA sequence: TGTGCCAGCAGCTTGGGGGACAGCCGGTTGGCCCTCCACTTT. V usage is TRBV7-9 and J usage is TRBJ1-6; 7 nucleotides line up with TRBD1. CDR3 length: 14 amino acids. Unmatched junction bases numbered 10, after V lost 3 bases and J lost 14 bases. CDR1 and CDR2 (germline): SEHNR, FQNEAQ (reference sequence). The whole variable domain, remainder taken from reference TRBV7-9 and TRBJ1-6, is DTGVSQNPRHKITKRGQNVTFRCDPISEHNRLYWYRQTLGQGPEFLTYFQNEAQLEKSRLLSDRFSAERPKGSFSTLEIQRTEQGDSAMYLCASSLGDSRLALHFGNGTRLTVT.

The chain combines TRBV28 with TRBJ1-4; perhaps TRBD1 as D (5 bases). Trimming took 8 bases from V and 7 from J, leaving 14 bases between them. The CDR3 has 13 amino acids. The germline gives CDR1 MDHEN, CDR2 SYDVKM. The CDR3 reads CASQWSGSEKLFF. Written as DNA, the CDR3 is TGTGCCAGCCAATGGTCAGGGTCTGAAAAACTGTTTTTT.

The chain carries TRBV6-5 and TRBJ2-3; maybe TRBD1 (6 bases). This CDR3 comprises 12 residues. The germline gives CDR1 MNHEY, CDR2 SVGAGI. Between the trimmed V and J ends, which lost 5 bases and 3 bases, there was a span of 6 bases. The CDR3 coding sequence is TGTGCCAGCAGTACAGGGACAGATACGCAGTATTTT. Protein product: CASSTGTDTQYF.

The gene calls are TRBV5-1 and TRBJ1-2; D gene ambiguous. Per the germline V gene, CDR1 is SGHRS and CDR2 is YFSETQ. The CDR3 spans 14 residues. V was clipped by 0 bases and J by 4 bases, with 10 bases between them. The DNA for the CDR3 is TGCGCCAGCAGCTTGGCCGTGGTCGGCTATGGCTACACCTTC. This codes for CASSLAVVGYGYTF.

The rearrangement links TRBV6-5 to TRBJ1-3, with D maybe TRBD1 (6 bases). The CDR3 length is 16 residues. The V end was cut by 0 bases, the J end by 0 bases, with 9 bases between. In germline, CDR1 is MNHEY, CDR2 SVGAGI. The CDR3 sequence is CASSYSTGLSGNTIYF. The CDR3 DNA is TGTGCCAGCAGTTACTCGACAGGCCTCTCTGGAAACACCATATATTTT.

The J gene is TRBJ1-3, the V gene TRBV7-2; perhaps TRBD1 as D (6 bases). Trimming pared 1 base from V and 2 bases from J, leaving 9 bases between. Germline V gene data show CDR1 as SGHTA and CDR2 as FQGNSA. The length of the CDR3 is 15 residues. CDR3 sequence (DNA): TGTGCCAGCAGCTTAGGGGGGCTCACTGGAAACACCATATATTTT. It encodes CASSLGGLTGNTIYF.

The rearrangement joins TRBV4-2 to TRBJ1-3, with D tentatively TRBD1 (6 bases). Germline CDR1 and CDR2: LGHNA and YNFKEQ. There are 13 residues in the CDR3. The V and J ends lost 5 bases and 1 base respectively, with 6 bases between them. The CDR3 protein is CASSTGSGNTIYF. CDR3 in DNA: TGTGCCAGCAGCACAGGGTCTGGAAACACCATATATTTT.

The chain carries TRBV7-2 and TRBJ1-3; a weak D match, TRBD1 (5 bases). Germline CDR1 and CDR2: SGHTA and FQGNSA. The ends were cut back, 5 bases at V and 3 bases at J, with 11 bases in the middle. CDR3 size: 14 residues. CDR3: CASSEGAHGNTIYF. The CDR3 nucleotides read TGTGCCAGCAGCGAAGGGGCTCATGGAAACACCATATATTTT.

The chain carries TRBV12-2 and TRBJ1-4; TRBD1, the table's D call, was not compared with the DNA. TRBV12-2 is a pseudogene segment. This CDR3 region has 16 residues. For the CDR3, the DNA is TGTGCAAGTCGCTTAGCGAAAATACAGGGAGAGGAAAAACTGTTTTTT. It encodes CASRLAKIQGEEKLFF.

V usage is TRBV7-8 and J usage is TRBJ2-3, with TRBD1 identical over 9 bases. The CDR3 spans 12 residues. V lost 5 bases to trimming and J lost 12 bases; unmatched junction nucleotides: 6. Germline loops: CDR1 SGHVS, CDR2 FQNEAQ. The CDR3: CASSRGQGIQYF. CDR3 bases: TGTGCCAGCAGCCGCGGACAGGGGATTCAGTATTTT.

This clone showed up just a few times. The rearrangement links TRBV13 to TRBJ2-3; no definite D call. This CDR3 contains 13 residues. Germline lookup yields CDR1 PRHDT and CDR2 FYEKMQ (reference sequence). V lost 1 base and J 4 bases, leaving 6 bases between the germline ends. CDR3 DNA sequence: TGTGCCAGCAGCTTAGCCTCTGCAGATACGCAGTATTTT. As protein: CASSLASADTQYF.

This clone occurred once. The rearrangement uses TRBV23-1 and TRBJ2-2, with 9 bases aligning to TRBD2. TRBV23-1 is identified as an open reading frame with a role that is uncertain. After removal of 8 bases from V and 8 bases from J, the junction contained 12 bases not matched to a gene. This CDR3 has 15 amino acids. The chain's CDR3 is CASGRLAVTPGELFF. In DNA form, the CDR3 reads TGCGCCAGCGGCAGACTAGCGGTTACACCAGGGGAGCTGTTTTTT.

The rearrangement links TRBV5-4 to TRBJ1-1; TRBD1 matches 7 bases. Trimming at V came to 2 bases and at J to 0 bases, leaving 10 bases not matched to a gene. CDR1 and CDR2 (germline): SGHNT, YYREEE (reference sequence). There are 17 residues in the CDR3. The CDR3 here is CASSLGGQGGLNTEAFF. CDR3 sequence (DNA): TGTGCCAGCAGCTTAGGAGGTCAGGGGGGATTGAACACTGAAGCTTTCTTT.